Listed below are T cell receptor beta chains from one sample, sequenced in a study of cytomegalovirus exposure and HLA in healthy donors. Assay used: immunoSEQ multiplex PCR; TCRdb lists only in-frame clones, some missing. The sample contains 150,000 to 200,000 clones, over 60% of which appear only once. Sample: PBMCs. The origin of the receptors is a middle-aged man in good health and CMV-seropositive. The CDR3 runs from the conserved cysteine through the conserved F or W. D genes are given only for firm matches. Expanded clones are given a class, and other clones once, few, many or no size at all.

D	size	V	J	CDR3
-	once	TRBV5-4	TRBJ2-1	CASSQYPTGGGGDEQFF
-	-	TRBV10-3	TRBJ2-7	CAISEDRLPYEQYF
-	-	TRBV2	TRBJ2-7	CASSETSAAYEQYF
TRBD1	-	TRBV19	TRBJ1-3	CATGQGRNTIYF
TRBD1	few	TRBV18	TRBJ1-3	CASSPDRGPGNTIYF
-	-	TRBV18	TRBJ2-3	CASSPTGPSVADTQYF
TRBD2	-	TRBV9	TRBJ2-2	CASSVGGLAEYPTGELFF
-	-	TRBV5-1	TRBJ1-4	CASSPGGGGDEKLFF
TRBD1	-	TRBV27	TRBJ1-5	CASSLDRLNQPQHF
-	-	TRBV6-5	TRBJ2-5	CASRLRGTVETQYF
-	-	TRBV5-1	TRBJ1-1	CASSLATRNTEAFF
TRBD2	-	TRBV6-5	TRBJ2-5	CASSYTGAGLQETQYF
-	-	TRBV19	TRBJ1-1	CASSRQEHLPNTEAFF
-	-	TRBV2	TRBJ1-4	CASSKGGNPGEKLFF
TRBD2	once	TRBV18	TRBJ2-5	CASSPSPAGGPETQYF
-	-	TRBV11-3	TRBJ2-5	CASSLGVQETQYF
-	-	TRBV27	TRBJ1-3	CASSPQGSGNTIYF
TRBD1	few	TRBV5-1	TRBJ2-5	CASSLQGQETQYF
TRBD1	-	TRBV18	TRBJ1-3	CASSPGQQSSGNTIYF
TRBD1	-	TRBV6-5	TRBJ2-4	CASRDREAKNIQYF
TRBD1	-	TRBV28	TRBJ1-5	CASSWGQGGGQPQHF
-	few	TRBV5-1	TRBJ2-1	CASRPAPSAGVNEQFF
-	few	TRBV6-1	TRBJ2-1	CASSEAGLYNEQFF
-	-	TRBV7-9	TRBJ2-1	CASSAKLDEQFF
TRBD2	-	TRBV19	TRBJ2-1	CAAGGTSVGEQFF
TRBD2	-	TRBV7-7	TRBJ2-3	CASSLGSGRGSTDTQYF
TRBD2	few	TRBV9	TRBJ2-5	CASSVGTSGSIETQYF
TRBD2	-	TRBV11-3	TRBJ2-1	CASSSWTSGRYNEQFF
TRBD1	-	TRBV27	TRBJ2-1	CASSWDRDPGGQFF
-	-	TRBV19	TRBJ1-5	CASSSTGYSNQPQHF
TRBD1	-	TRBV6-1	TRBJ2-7	CASRMTGGGGYEQYF
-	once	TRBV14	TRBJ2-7	CASSQDYTYEQYF
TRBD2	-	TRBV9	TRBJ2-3	CASSVGGRGTDTQYF
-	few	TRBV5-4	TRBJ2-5	CASSLYGGQETQYF
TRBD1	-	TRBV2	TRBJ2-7	CASSEQGQGYEQYF
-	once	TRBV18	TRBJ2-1	CASSPQGSVGNEQFF
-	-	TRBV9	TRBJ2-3	CASSEGGRGSYGADTQYF
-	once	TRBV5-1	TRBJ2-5	CASSQIQTASQETQYF
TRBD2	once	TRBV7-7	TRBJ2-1	CASSQLAGPYNEQFF
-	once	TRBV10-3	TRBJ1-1	CAISDEQNTEAFF
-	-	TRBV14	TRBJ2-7	CASSQDHGKSYEQYF
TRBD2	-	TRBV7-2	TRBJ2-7	CASSSGGSAYEQYF
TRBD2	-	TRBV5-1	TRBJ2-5	CASSSTSGRGETQYF
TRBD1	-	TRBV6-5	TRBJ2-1	CASSYYGTVGNEQFF
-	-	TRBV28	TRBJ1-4	CASSLDPSEPNEKLFF
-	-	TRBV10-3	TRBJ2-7	CAISERGGYSYEQYF
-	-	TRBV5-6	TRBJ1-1	CASSSTWNTEAFF
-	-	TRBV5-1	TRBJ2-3	CASSAPPDTQYF
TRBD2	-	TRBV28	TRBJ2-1	CASTLGVAGNSREFF
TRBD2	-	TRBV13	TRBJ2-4	CASSSRGGAGGSQYF
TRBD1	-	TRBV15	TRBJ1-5	CATSILQGATSNQPQHF
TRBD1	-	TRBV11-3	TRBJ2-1	CASSLDGGTGAKDEQFF
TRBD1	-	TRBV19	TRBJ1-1	CASSRGRATEAFF